The next 17 T cell receptor beta chains were all read from a single sample in a study of monozygotic twins with inflammatory bowel disease. No DNA is given; TCRdb re-called the 5' RACE reads and lists each CDR3 protein once. Its listing shows approximately 120,000 distinct CDR3 sequences. The sequencing input was blood. Receptors originate from a human donor with ulcerative colitis or Crohn's disease, or a healthy co-twin of an affected twin (not recorded which).

The chain combines TRBV7-3 with TRBJ2-1; the TCRdb D gene call, TRBD1, has no DNA to confirm it. Per germline, CDR1 SGHTA and CDR2 FQGTGA. The CDR3 extends over 12 amino acids. CDR3 amino acids: CASRSDGGEQFF.

This rearrangement joins TRBV7-3 to TRBJ2-1; absent DNA, TCRdb's TRBD2 call cannot be checked. Germline V gene lookup returns CDR1 SGHTA and CDR2 FQGTGA. The CDR3 is 15 residues long. CDR3 protein: CASSSSSASYNEQFF.

The V gene is TRBV7-9, the J gene TRBJ2-7; the TRBD2 assignment by TCRdb is unverifiable without DNA. From germline, CDR1 is SEHNR and CDR2 FQNEAQ (reference sequence). CDR3 size: 15 residues. CDR3 residues: CASSLVAGGSYEQYF.

The CDR3 region is CASSLGGRMGNEQFF. V is TRBV12-3 or TRBV12-4 and J is TRBJ2-1; the TRBD2 assignment by TCRdb is unverifiable without DNA. The CDR3 runs to 15 residues.

The V call is TRBV4-1, the J call TRBJ1-2. In germline, CDR1 is MGHRA, CDR2 YSYEKL. CDR3 length: 16 residues. The CDR3 is CASSQEGPNRPIRYTF.

This chain joins TRBV9 and TRBJ2-1; with no DNA, the TCRdb D assignment of TRBD1 cannot be verified. Germline CDR1 SGDLS, CDR2 YYNGEE. The CDR3 covers 17 residues. The CDR3 sequence is CASSTSGDRGTYNEQFF.

CDR3 in amino acids: CASSYGLAGDTDTQYF. The V gene is TRBV6-5, the J gene TRBJ2-3; with no DNA, the TCRdb D assignment of TRBD2 cannot be verified. CDR1 is MNHEY, CDR2 SVGAGI, per germline. The CDR3 is 16 amino acids.

V usage is TRBV9 and J usage is TRBJ1-5; TCRdb proposes TRBD1, but this gene call is untestable without DNA. CDR3 length equals 15 residues. Per germline, CDR1 SGDLS and CDR2 YYNGEE. CDR3 amino acids: CASSIDPGGDQPQHF. The full variable domain, in which reference TRBV9 and TRBJ1-5 provide the parts outside the CDR3, is DSGVTQTPKHLITATGQRVTLRCSPRSGDLSVYWYQQSLDQGLQFLIQYYNGEERAKGNILERFSAQQFPDLHSELNLSSLELGDSALYFCASSIDPGGDQPQHFGDGTRLSIL.

The chain couples TRBV7-3 to TRBJ2-2. CDR1 is SGHTA and CDR2 is FQGTGA in the germline V gene. The CDR3 is made up of 11 amino acids. CDR3 loop: CASSSTGELFF.

This chain joins TRBV20-1 and TRBJ2-7; the TCRdb D gene call, TRBD2, has no DNA to confirm it. The germline gives CDR1 DFQATT, CDR2 SNEGSKA (reference sequence). The CDR3 sequence is 13 residues long. The CDR3 sequence is CSPLRELGYEQYF.

The genes are TRBV2 and TRBJ1-4; TCRdb picks TRBD1, but there is no DNA to check that call. From germline, CDR1 is SNHLY and CDR2 FYNNEI. The CDR3 length is 12 residues. The CDR3 spells CASSTGRRRLFF.

The V gene is TRBV9, the J gene TRBJ2-2; the TCRdb call, TRBD2, lacks DNA for checking. Germline CDR1 is SGDLS and CDR2 is YYNGEE. The CDR3 is 15 amino acids. The CDR3 reads CASSTRLQNTGELFF.

This chain uses TRBV6-2 or TRBV6-3 with TRBJ2-1; lacking DNA, the TRBD1 call made by TCRdb goes unchecked. The CDR3 consists of 16 residues. Per germline, CDR1 MNHEY and CDR2 SVGEGT. The CDR3: CASSYPGRTKYNEQFF.

The chain combines TRBV5-1 with TRBJ1-6. Germline values: CDR1 SGHRS, CDR2 YFSETQ. CDR3 length: 15 amino acids. The CDR3 loop reads CASSLAGGIDSPLHF.

The rearrangement joins TRBV16 to TRBJ2-1. The CDR3 length is 14 residues. CDR1 is KGHSY, CDR2 FQNENV, per germline. CDR3 sequence: CASSQSGTYNEQFF.

V usage is TRBV7-8 and J usage is TRBJ1-2; TCRdb's D gene call, TRBD1, goes unchecked for lack of DNA. The CDR3 consists of 15 residues. Germline V gene sequence: CDR1 SGHVS, CDR2 FQNEAQ. Here the CDR3 reads CASSVHRGRLYGYTF.

V usage is TRBV28 and J usage is TRBJ2-1. CDR1 and CDR2 from the germline V gene are MDHEN and SYDVKM. The CDR3 covers 14 residues. CDR3 sequence: CASSQRITYNEQFF.